Shown below are 7 T cell receptor beta chains from a single sample sequenced in a study of T cells after yellow fever vaccination (dated by TCRdb to between 2018 and 2021). Library prep was done by 5' RACE. Sequencing took place on an Illumina HiSeq 2500. TCRdb applied fastp at Q25 and MiXCR to the public reads, then kept only in-frame beta chains. One record per CDR3 amino acid sequence lists the most common genes and DNA. The sample records about 160,000 distinct CDR3 sequences, 6% to 7.5% of which are singletons. About 2.5% of the sample is taken by the ten largest. The treatment or condition label of this sample denotes: live attenuated yellow fever vaccine strain. Material: CD4+ T cells sorted from PBMCs, obtained 5 to 6 days after the first yellow fever vaccination. The receptors derive from a man between 18 and 35 years old who received the YFV17D yellow fever vaccine.

The J gene is TRBJ2-2, the V gene TRBV7-9; D is unresolved. This CDR3 has 13 amino acids. CDR1 is SEHNR, CDR2 FQNEAQ, per germline (reference sequence). V was trimmed by 5 bases and J by 3 bases, leaving 7 bases between them. The CDR3 bases are TGTGCCAGCAGCCCGAGTTACACCGGGGAGCTGTTTTTT. It codes for CASSPSYTGELFF.

This clonotype has only a few counts. This sequence joins TRBV20-1 and TRBJ1-6; 7 bases match TRBD1. Losses at the gene ends were 5 bases for V and 5 bases for J; bases not matched to a gene: 3. This CDR3 is built from 13 residues. CDR1 and CDR2 (germline): DFQATT, SNEGSKA (reference sequence). The CDR3 sequence is CSAQQGNNSPLHF. The CDR3 DNA is TGCAGTGCTCAACAGGGGAATAATTCACCCCTCCACTTT.

This clonotype was found a few times. This chain joins TRBV9 and TRBJ2-1, with 10 bases fitting TRBD1. With 2 bases clipped from V and 4 bases from J, the junction kept 9 bases outside the gene matches. The CDR3 loop spans 17 amino acids. Germline V gene data show CDR1 as SGDLS and CDR2 as YYNGEE. Written as DNA, the CDR3 is TGTGCCAGCAGCGTGGGCGGGGACAGGGGTCTATACAATGAGCAGTTCTTC. It codes for CASSVGGDRGLYNEQFF.

This clonotype was found a few times. The chain employs TRBV6-2 or TRBV6-3 and TRBJ1-1; D uncertain. V was trimmed by 5 bases and J by 3 bases, leaving 10 bases between them. Germline loops: CDR1 MNHEY, CDR2 SVGEGT. CDR3 length: 13 amino acids. The CDR3 nucleotides are TGTGCCAGCAGTCCATACTTGGACACTGAAGCTTTCTTT. This sequence encodes CASSPYLDTEAFF.

This clonotype appeared many times. The gene calls are TRBV4-1 and TRBJ2-5, with 8 bases identical to TRBD2. Trimming cost V 3 bases and J 5 bases; bases outside gene matches: 11. Per the germline V gene, CDR1 is MGHRA and CDR2 is YSYEKL. CDR3 length equals 16 residues. The CDR3 DNA is TGCGCCAGCAGCCAGGGGCGTGGCGGGGGGACCGAGACCCAGTACTTC. Translated: CASSQGRGGGTETQYF.

This clonotype has a count of ten or more. The chain couples TRBV5-1 to TRBJ2-7; D is undetermined. This CDR3 has 14 residues. Germline V gives CDR1 SGHRS, CDR2 YFSETQ. V shed 3 bases and J shed 6 bases, with 16 bases lying between them. The CDR3 spells CASSSTILRSEQYF. The DNA of the CDR3 is TGCGCCAGCAGCTCTACAATCCTCAGGAGCGAGCAGTACTTC.

This clonotype was seen more than once but under ten times. J is TRBJ1-2 and V is TRBV6-1; D unresolved. The germline V and J ends were trimmed by 4 bases and 4 bases, with 10 bases remaining between them. From germline, CDR1 is MNHNS and CDR2 SASEGT. The CDR3 loop spans 13 amino acids. The CDR3: CASSVSEGYGYTF. The CDR3 nucleotides are TGTGCCAGCAGTGTATCCGAAGGCTATGGCTACACCTTC.